This T cell receptor (beta chain) was identified during a study of T cell changes during pregnancy in multiple sclerosis. The CDR3 spans 15 residues. J gave up 3 bases and V 4 bases, and 7 bases lay outside the gene matches. Per germline, CDR1 SGHDT and CDR2 YYEEEE. The table came from immunoSEQ multiplex PCR; TCRdb's copy has only in-frame clones and leaves some out. The sample holds over 50,000 clones, 70% to 90% seen once. Sequenced here: peripheral blood, sampled after pregnancy. This sequence was found in a female donor with multiple sclerosis, enrolled in a pregnancy study. The chain joins TRBV5-6 to TRBJ2-1; 7 bases fit TRBD1. Here the CDR3 reads CASSRRQGGYNEQFF. In nucleotides, the CDR3 is TGTGCCAGCAGCCGTCGACAGGGTGGCTACAATGAGCAGTTCTTC.